The T cell receptor (beta chain) described here comes from a study of cytomegalovirus exposure and HLA in healthy donors (dated by TCRdb to the late 2010s). In terms of the full investigation: An earlier analysis of a few hundred of the donors reported roughly 300 Gb of sequence data and some 110 million unique TCR beta sequences obtained from 150 million to 200 million T cells. Roughly 300 gigabases of sequencing data and approximately 84 million unique TCR sequences were included in an early release covering roughly 700 HLA-typed donors. Of the 300 to 400 genotyped donors, approximately 83% fell in the genetic ancestry cluster associated with self-reported Caucasian donors. The study aimed to test whether signatures of past pathogen exposure could be identified by cataloging public T cell receptors. The study used immunosequencing to profile the T cell repertoires of several hundred subjects and linked those repertoires to cytomegalovirus serostatus. In addition to the first cohort of 666 subjects, a separate validation cohort of 130 or so different subjects was used. The study combined high-throughput TCR immunosequencing, statistical association of individual TCRs with disease status, and machine learning to predict cytomegalovirus infection status. In a later analysis, previously published TCR beta repertoires from about 670 donors were re-analyzed and high-resolution HLA genotyping was added so that TCR occurrence patterns could be studied. Rather than drawing on any new phenotypic data, the later analysis identified candidate immune exposures from TCR beta sequences and the way those sequences occurred across donors. In an earlier analysis of 587 of the donors, high-throughput TCR beta sequencing was used to judge whether each TCR beta V gene segment behaved as functional or pseudogenic. Donor age, sex, ethnicity and CMV serostatus were collected together with the repertoire data. A later genetic analysis took genome-wide SNP genotypes for about three fifths of the 666 donors and used that subset as a discovery cohort. Every repertoire in the discovery cohort had been generated on one and the same sequencing platform. HLA typing covered class I and class II loci at four-digit resolution. The number of typed donors differed by locus: about 620-640 for A, B, C, DRB1 and DQB1; 522 for DQA1; 600 to 610 for DPA1; and roughly 470 for DPB1. Because of strong linkage in the cohort, roughly five DR-DQ haplotypes were treated as single units for association and clustering. Among some 400 genotyped donors of the cohort, an average of around 220,000 unique TCR beta nucleotide sequences was sequenced per donor, of which about 18% were non-productive.

The V end loses 6 bases and the J end loses 5 bases, and a stretch of 12 bases separates them. CDR3 length: 14 amino acids, cysteine to phenylalanine. The DNA shown is the 42-base CDR3, in frame from base 1. CDR1 and CDR2 are read off the germline V gene as SGHRS and YFSETQ. The cohort consisted of more than 650 healthy bone marrow donors. At the time of sampling, every cohort member was nominally healthy, though immune exposures that went unrecorded were likely present. The donor was CMV seronegative and belonged to the group of approximately 320 seronegative cohort members. Each donor provided a peripheral blood sample, and peripheral blood mononuclear cells were used for TCR beta sequencing. The Qiagen DNeasy Blood Extraction Kit was used to extract genomic DNA from the blood cell samples. The library was produced with the immunoSEQ multiplex PCR assay. For the multiplex PCR, a mixture combining 60 forward primers for TCR Vbeta segments and 13 reverse primers for TCR Jbeta segments was used. The CDR3 region of rearranged TCR beta genes was amplified from genomic DNA with a multiplex PCR assay. The amplified TCR beta libraries were sequenced on the Illumina HiSeq System as 87-base-pair reads. Concerning the study's data processing: Across the 500 to 850 repertoires, a later analysis counted some 81 million unique TCR beta chains, roughly 11 million of which were shared by at least two donors. Raw reads were error-corrected and collapsed into unique sequences by a nearest-neighbor algorithm in which closely related sequences were merged to remove PCR and sequencing errors. CDR3 sequences were aligned to IMGT reference sequences to assign V, D and J gene segments. For a sequence to be retained, a match of at least six nucleotides was required to both a V gene segment and a J gene segment. A rearrangement counted as productive if the CDR3 had no stop codons and remained in frame with V and J, and every other rearrangement counted as non-productive. Following IMGT convention, CDR3 was defined as the stretch from the second conserved V-encoded cysteine to the conserved J-encoded phenylalanine. The earlier analysis of 587 of the donors excluded any sequence lacking an unambiguous match to a single V gene segment. In an earlier analysis of around 600 of the donors, V segments were called functional above 56.7% productive rearrangements and were called segregating when the between-donor standard deviation exceeded 5%. A statistical classification framework was built for diagnosing cytomegalovirus status from the catalog of TCR beta chain sequences. V and J gene assignment, in a later analysis, came from comparing TCR nucleotide sequences with IMGT/GENE-DB human TR gene sequences. In a later analysis, CDR3 sequences and most-parsimonious VDJ recombination scenarios were assigned using the TCRdist pipeline. In a later analysis, every TCR beta chain was defined by the combination of its CDR3 amino acid sequence and its V-gene family, and reads without a unique V-gene family were dropped. To address suspected cross-contamination and a sequencing artifact, a later analysis removed several hundred highly shared, low-generation-probability nucleotide sequences. For each public chain, a later analysis derived a clonal expansion index from normalized ranks of inferred template counts within each repertoire. A later analysis computed generation probabilities with a VDJ recombination model fitted to out-of-frame rearrangements, and checked the results against IGoR. A later analysis scored TCR-TCR, TCR-HLA and TCR-CMV co-occurrence with hypergeometric tests, applying a repertoire-size bias correction to TCR pairs. False discovery rates were estimated in a later analysis by permuting HLA or CMV assignments 20 times. In a later analysis, co-occurring TCRs were grouped using DBSCAN, with TCRdist sequence similarity added in when clustering inside HLA-allele-positive subsets. Repertoires with fewer than 30,000 or more than 120,000 public chains, plus five repertoires with anomalous nucleotide sharing, were excluded from co-occurrence clustering. This immuneACCESS table, as held by TCRdb, lists in-frame sequences with V and J called but not all clones. Of the missing ones, under half trace to an unresolved V gene in checked studies; the others have no known cause. D and trimming were read from the DNA, whereas the V and J calls and clone size are those reported in that table. The table of this sample itemizes around 140,000 clones. The top ten hold over 2% of the sample.

A note on this clone: Its antigen target is currently unknown.

General study outcomes and caveats: Most CMV-associated TCR beta chains appeared to be HLA-restricted in a later analysis, and the HLA associations seemed to be driven largely by CMV exposure. While some public TCRs were present in many individuals, most TCR sequences turned up only very rarely across donors. Sequencing depth was assumed to be roughly uniform across donors in the presence/absence analyses, though that assumption may not hold. Because counts were too low, about 17 rarely observed V segments, including chromosome 9 orphons, were excluded from the earlier analysis of some 590 of the donors. In a later analysis, the rate of TCR association differed among HLA loci, with DRB1 alleles having the most associated TCRs and HLA-C alleles having the fewest. It was suggested by the authors that the approach could potentially be generalized to other disease states and immunological phenotypes. In vitro tests confirmed that a few of the cytomegalovirus-associated TCR beta chains recognize cytomegalovirus antigens. According to a later analysis, parvovirus B19, influenza, CMV and Epstein-Barr virus appeared linked to several top co-occurrence clusters. Broadly in line with IMGT annotations, most TCR beta V segments showed up in productive rearrangements about 90% or about 30% of the time in an earlier analysis of several hundred of the donors. Immune exposure information for the cohort was limited to CMV serostatus. In a later genetic analysis, fewer N-insertions in productive TCRs were reported among donors in an Asian-associated ancestry cluster than the 666-donor mean. In a later genetic analysis, a missense DCLRE1C variant was associated with V-gene and J-gene trimming of TCR beta chains, and the association was replicated in an independent cohort. In a later analysis, HLA-associated TCR beta chains were found to be more clonally expanded and to have lower generation probabilities than equally common non-associated chains. Because HLA typing was unavailable for some donors at each locus, only the typed subset was used in association tests. A total of 164 TCR beta chains were listed by the study as associated with cytomegalovirus. A cluster of highly shared sequence variants was judged likely to represent a technical artifact of the sequencing pipeline. A further reported finding was that TCR beta sequences accurately predicted the HLA-A and HLA-B alleles for most subjects in the first cohort. When HLA alleles, especially DR and DQ, strongly co-occurred, TCR associations were difficult to assign to individual alleles. The 87-base-pair reads could not distinguish some IMGT-functional V segments, including TRBV6-2 and TRBV6-3, so those segments were excluded. Cytomegalovirus status was reported to be diagnosed by the classifier with high specificity and sensitivity in both the original and validation cohorts. In a later analysis, around 17,000 TCR beta sequences were associated with specific HLA alleles at a false discovery rate of 0.05. Linkage disequilibrium might explain the correlated functional status among segregating V segments, but an unknown experimental factor could not be excluded. In this cohort, only TCR beta chains were sequenced, and detectable features were limited by the absence of alpha or paired-chain data.

Input material: PBMCs. The chain couples TRBV5-1 to TRBJ1-6, and the D gene may be TRBD1, 5 bases matching. This clonotype was sampled from a woman aged 18-29 years in good health and CMV-seronegative. The CDR3 protein sequence reads: CASTPGVDNSPLHF. The nucleotide sequence reads TGCGCCAGCACACCGGGGGTAGATAATTCACCCCTCCACTTT.